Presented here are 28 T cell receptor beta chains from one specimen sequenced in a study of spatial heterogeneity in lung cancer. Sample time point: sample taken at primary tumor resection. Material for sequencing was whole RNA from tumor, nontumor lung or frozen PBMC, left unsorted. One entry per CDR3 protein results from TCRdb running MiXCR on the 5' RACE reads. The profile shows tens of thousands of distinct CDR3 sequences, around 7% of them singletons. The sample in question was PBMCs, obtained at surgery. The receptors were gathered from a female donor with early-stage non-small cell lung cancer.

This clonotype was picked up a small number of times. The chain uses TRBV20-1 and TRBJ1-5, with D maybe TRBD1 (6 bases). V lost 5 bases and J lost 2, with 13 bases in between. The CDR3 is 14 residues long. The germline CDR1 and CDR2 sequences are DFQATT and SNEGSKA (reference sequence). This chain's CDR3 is CSARLRGGNQPQHF. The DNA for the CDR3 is TGCAGTGCTCGCCTAAGGGGGGGCAATCAGCCCCAGCATTTT.

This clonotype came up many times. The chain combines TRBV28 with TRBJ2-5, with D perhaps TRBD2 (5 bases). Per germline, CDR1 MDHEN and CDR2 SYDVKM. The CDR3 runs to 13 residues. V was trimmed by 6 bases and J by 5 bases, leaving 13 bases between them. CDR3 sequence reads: CASRKLGVETQYF. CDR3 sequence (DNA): TGTGCCAGCAGGAAGCTCGGGGTGGAGACCCAGTACTTC. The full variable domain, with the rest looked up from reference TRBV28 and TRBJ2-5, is DVKVTQSSRYLVKRTGEKVFLECVQDMDHENMFWYRQDPGLGLRLIYFSYDVKMKEKGDIPEGYSVSREKKERFSLILESASTNQTSMYLCASRKLGVETQYFGPGTRLLVL.

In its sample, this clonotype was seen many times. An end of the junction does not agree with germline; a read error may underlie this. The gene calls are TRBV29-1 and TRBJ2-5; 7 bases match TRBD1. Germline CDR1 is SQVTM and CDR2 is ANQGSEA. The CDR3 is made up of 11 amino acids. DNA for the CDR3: TGCAGCGTTGACTCATATGGGACAGTGGACTTC. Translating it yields CSVDSYGTVDF. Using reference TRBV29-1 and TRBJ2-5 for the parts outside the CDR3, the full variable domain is SAVISQKPSRDICQRGTSLTIQCQVDSQVTMMFWYRQQPGQSLTLIATANQGSEATYESGFVIDKFPISRPNLTFSTLTVSNMSPEDSSIYLCSVDSYGTVDFGPGTRLLVL.

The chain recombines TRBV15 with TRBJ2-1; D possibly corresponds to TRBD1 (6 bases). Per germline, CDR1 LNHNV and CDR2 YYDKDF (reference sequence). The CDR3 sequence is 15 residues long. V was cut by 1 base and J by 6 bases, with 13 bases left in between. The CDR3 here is CATSRGGTQLNEQFF. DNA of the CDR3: TGTGCCACCAGCAGAGGTGGGACACAACTCAATGAGCAGTTCTTC.

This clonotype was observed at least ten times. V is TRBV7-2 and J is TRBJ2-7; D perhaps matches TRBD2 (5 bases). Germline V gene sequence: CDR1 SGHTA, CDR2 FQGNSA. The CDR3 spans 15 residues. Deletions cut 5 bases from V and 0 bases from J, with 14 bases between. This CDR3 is CASSPSRVNSYEQYF. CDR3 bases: TGTGCCAGCAGCCCTAGCCGAGTCAACTCCTACGAGCAGTACTTC.

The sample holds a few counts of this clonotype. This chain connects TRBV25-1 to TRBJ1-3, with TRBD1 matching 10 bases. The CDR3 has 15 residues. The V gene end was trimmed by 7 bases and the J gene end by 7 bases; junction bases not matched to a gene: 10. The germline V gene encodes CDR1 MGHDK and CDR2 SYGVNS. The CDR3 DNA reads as TGTGCCAGCATGTCGAAAGGACAGGGGGTCAACACCATATATTTT. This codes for CASMSKGQGVNTIYF. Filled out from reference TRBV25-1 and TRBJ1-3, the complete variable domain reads EADIYQTPRYLVIGTGKKITLECSQTMGHDKMYWYQQDPGMELHLIHYSYGVNSTEKGDLSSESTVSRIRTEHFPLTLESARPSHTSQYLCASMSKGQGVNTIYFGEGSWLTVV.

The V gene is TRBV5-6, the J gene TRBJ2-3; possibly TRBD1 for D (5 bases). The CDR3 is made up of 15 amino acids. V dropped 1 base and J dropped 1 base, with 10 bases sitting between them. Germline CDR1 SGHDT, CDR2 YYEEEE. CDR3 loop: CASSLQGLGTDTQYF. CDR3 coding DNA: TGTGCCAGCAGCTTGCAGGGATTGGGCACAGATACGCAGTATTTT.

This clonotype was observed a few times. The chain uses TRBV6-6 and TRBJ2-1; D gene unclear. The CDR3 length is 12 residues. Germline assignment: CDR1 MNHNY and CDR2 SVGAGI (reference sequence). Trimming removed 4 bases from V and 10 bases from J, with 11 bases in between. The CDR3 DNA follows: TGTGCCAGCAGTTTGGGGATTTGGGAGCAGTTCTTC. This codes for CASSLGIWEQFF.

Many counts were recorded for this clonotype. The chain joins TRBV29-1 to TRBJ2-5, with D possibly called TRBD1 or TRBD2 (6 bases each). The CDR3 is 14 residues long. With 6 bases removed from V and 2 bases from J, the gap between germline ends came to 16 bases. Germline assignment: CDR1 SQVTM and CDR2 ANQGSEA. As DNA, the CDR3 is TGCAGCGTCGGCGTCGAGGGGGGACAAGAGACCCAGTACTTC. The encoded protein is CSVGVEGGQETQYF.

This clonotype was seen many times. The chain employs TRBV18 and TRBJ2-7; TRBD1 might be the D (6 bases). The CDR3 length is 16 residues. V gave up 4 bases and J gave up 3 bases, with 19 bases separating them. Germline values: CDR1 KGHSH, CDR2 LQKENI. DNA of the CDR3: TGTGCCAGCTCACACGGCTCCGCAGGGGCGAGCTACGAGCAGTACTTC. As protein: CASSHGSAGASYEQYF.

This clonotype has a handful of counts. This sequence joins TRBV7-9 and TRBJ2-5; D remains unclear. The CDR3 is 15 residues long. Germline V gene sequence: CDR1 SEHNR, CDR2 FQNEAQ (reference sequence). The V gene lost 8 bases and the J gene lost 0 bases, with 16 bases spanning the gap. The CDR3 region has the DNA TGTGCCAGCGCTTCTGGCAGCTTGTACCAAGAGACCCAGTACTTC. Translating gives CASASGSLYQETQYF. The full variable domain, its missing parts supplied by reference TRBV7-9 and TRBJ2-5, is DTGVSQNPRHKITKRGQNVTFRCDPISEHNRLYWYRQTLGQGPEFLTYFQNEAQLEKSRLLSDRFSAERPKGSFSTLEIQRTEQGDSAMYLCASASGSLYQETQYFGPGTRLLVL.

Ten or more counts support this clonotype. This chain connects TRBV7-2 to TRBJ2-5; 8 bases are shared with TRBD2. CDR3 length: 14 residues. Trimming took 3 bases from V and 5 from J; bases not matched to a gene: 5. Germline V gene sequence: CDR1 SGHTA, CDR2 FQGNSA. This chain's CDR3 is CASSFQGGGETQYF. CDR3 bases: TGTGCCAGCAGCTTTCAGGGCGGGGGGGAGACCCAGTACTTC. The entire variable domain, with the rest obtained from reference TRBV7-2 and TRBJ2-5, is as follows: GAGVSQSPSNKVTEKGKDVELRCDPISGHTALYWYRQSLGQGLEFLIYFQGNSAPDKSGLPSDRFSAERTGGSVSTLTIQRTQQEDSAVYLCASSFQGGGETQYFGPGTRLLVL.

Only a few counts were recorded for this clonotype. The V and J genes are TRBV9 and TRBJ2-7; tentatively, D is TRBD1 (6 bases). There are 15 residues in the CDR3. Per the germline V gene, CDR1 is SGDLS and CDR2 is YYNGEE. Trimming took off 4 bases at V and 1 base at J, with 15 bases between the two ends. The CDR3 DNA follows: TGTGCCAGCAGCACTAACAGGGAGTTATCCTACGAGCAGTACTTC. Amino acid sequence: CASSTNRELSYEQYF.

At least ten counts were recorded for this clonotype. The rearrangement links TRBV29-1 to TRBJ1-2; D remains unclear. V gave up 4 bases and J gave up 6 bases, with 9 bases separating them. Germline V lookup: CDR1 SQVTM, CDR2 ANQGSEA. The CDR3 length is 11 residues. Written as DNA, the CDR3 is TGCAGCGTTGCTCGGCAGAATGGCTACACCTTC. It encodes CSVARQNGYTF.

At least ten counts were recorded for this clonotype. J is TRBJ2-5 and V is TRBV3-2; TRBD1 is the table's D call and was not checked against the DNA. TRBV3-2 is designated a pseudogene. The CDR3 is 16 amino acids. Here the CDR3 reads CASSHTDRHDGETQYF. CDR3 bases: TGTGCCAGCAGCCACACCGACAGACACGACGGGGAGACCCAGTACTTC.

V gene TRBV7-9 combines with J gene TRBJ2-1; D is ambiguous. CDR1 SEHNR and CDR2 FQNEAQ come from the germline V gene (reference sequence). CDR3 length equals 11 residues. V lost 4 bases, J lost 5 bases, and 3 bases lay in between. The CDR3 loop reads CASSYNNEQFF. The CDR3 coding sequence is TGTGCCAGCAGCTACAACAATGAGCAGTTCTTC.

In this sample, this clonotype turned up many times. The CDR3 DNA reads TGCGCCAGCAGTGATACTGGGGACTATGGCTACACCTTC. It specifies CASSDTGDYGYTF. This chain joins TRBV5-1 and TRBJ1-2; no reliable D call. The V gene lost 5 bases and the J gene lost 3 bases, with 11 bases spanning the gap. Looked up from germline, CDR1 is SGHRS and CDR2 is YFSETQ. The CDR3 length is 13 residues.

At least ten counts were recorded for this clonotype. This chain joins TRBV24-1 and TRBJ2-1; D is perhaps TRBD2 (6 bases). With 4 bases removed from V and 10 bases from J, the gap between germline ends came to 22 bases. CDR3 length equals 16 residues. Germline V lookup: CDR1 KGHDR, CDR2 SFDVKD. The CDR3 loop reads CATSETERAVTGEQFF. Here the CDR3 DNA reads TGTGCCACCAGTGAGACCGAGCGGGCCGTTACGGGGGAGCAGTTCTTC.

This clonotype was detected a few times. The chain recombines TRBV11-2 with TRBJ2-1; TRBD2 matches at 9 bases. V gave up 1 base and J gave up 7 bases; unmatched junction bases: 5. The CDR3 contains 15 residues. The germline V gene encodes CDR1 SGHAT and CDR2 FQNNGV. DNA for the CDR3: TGTGCCAGCAGCTTAGCAGGGACTAGCAGGAATGAGCAGTTCTTC. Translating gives CASSLAGTSRNEQFF.

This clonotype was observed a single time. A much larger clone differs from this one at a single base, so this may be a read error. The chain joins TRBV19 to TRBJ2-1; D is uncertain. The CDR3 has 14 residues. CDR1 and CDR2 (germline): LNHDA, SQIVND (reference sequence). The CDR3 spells CASSMIADGNKQFF. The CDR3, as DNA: TGTGCCAGTAGTATGATAGCAGACGGCAATAAGCAGTTCTTC.

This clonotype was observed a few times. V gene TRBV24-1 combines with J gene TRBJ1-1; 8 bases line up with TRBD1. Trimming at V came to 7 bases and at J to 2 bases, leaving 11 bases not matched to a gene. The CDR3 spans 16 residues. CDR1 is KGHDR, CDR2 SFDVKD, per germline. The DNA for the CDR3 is TGTGCCACCAGGCCGACAGGGGCAGGTCTCAACACTGAAGCTTTCTTT. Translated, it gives CATRPTGAGLNTEAFF.

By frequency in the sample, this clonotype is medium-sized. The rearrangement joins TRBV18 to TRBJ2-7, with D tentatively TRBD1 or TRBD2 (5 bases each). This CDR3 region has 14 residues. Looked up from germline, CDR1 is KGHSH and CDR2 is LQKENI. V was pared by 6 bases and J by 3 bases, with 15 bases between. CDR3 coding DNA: TGTGCCAGCTCCGACGGGACGGGTGACTACGAGCAGTACTTC. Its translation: CASSDGTGDYEQYF.

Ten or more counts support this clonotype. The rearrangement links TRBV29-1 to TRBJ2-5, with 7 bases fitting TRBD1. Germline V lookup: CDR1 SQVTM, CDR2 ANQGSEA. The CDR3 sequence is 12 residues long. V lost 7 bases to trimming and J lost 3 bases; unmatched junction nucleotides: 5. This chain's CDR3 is CSGQGKEETQYF. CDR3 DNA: TGCAGCGGACAGGGTAAAGAAGAGACCCAGTACTTC.

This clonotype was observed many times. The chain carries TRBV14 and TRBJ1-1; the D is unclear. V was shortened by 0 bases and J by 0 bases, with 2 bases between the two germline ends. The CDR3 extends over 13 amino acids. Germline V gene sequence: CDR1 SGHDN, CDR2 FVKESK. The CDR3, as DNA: TGTGCCAGCAGCCAAGAGTTGAACACTGAAGCTTTCTTT. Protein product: CASSQELNTEAFF.

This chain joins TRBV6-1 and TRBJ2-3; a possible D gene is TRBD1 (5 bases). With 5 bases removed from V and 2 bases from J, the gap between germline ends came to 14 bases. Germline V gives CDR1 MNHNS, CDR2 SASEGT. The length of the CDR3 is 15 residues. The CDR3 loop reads CASSQRQFNTDTQYF. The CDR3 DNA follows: TGTGCCAGCAGTCAACGACAGTTTAACACAGATACGCAGTATTTT.

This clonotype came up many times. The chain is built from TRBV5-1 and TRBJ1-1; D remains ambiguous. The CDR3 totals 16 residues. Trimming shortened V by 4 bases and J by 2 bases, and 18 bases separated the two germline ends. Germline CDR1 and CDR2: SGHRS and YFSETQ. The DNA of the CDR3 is TGCGCCAGCAGCCTACGGGCGGTCCAAGATAACACTGAAGCTTTCTTT. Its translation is CASSLRAVQDNTEAFF.

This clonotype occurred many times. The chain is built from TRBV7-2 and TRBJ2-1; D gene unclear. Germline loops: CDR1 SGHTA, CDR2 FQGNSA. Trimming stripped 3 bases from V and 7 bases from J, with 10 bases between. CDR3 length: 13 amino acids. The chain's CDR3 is CASSFLVRNEQFF. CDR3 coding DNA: TGTGCCAGCAGCTTTCTGGTTAGAAATGAGCAGTTCTTC.

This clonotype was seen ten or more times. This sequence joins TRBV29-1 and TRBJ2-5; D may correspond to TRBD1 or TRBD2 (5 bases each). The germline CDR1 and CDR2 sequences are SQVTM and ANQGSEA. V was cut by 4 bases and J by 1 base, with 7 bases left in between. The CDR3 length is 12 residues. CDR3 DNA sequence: TGCAGCGTTGTGAGGGGCCAAGAGACCCAGTACTTC. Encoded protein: CSVVRGQETQYF. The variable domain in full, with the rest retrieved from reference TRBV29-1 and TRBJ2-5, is SAVISQKPSRDICQRGTSLTIQCQVDSQVTMMFWYRQQPGQSLTLIATANQGSEATYESGFVIDKFPISRPNLTFSTLTVSNMSPEDSSIYLCSVVRGQETQYFGPGTRLLVL.